These 6 T cell receptor beta chains were all obtained from the same sample, sequenced in a study of blood T cell repertoires in COVID-19. Method: immunoSEQ multiplex PCR; TCRdb's copy keeps in-frame clones and lacks some. The sample contains about 170,000 clones, roughly 84% of which appear only once. The specimen sequenced was peripheral blood. The receptor source for this set is a woman aged 70-85 years with COVID-19, enrolled during active disease.

This chain links TRBV2 with TRBJ2-4, with D possibly being TRBD1 (6 bases). The V gene lost 5 bases and the J gene lost 6 bases, with 20 bases spanning the gap. This CDR3 is built from 16 residues. Germline CDR1 reads SNHLY; CDR2 reads FYNNEI. The CDR3 bases are TGTGCCAGCAGTCGCTCTCCGGGACAAAGGGGAAACATTCAGTACTTC. This translates into CASSRSPGQRGNIQYF. Looking up the rest from reference TRBV2 and TRBJ2-4 gives the full variable domain: EPEVTQTPSHQVTQMGQEVILRCVPISNHLYFYWYRQILGQKVEFLVSFYNNEISEKSEIFDDQFSVERPDGSNFTLKIRSTKLEDSAMYFCASSRSPGQRGNIQYFGAGTRLSVL.

This chain links TRBV27 with TRBJ2-3; 7 bases are shared with TRBD1. Germline V gives CDR1 MNHEY, CDR2 SMNVEV (reference sequence). The CDR3 sequence is 14 residues long. V gave up 2 bases and J gave up 5 bases; unmatched junction bases: 4. The CDR3 nucleotides read TGTGCCAGCAGTTTAAGGGGGCGCGGAGATACGCAGTATTTT. Protein: CASSLRGRGDTQYF.

Remarks on this clone: Other DNA sequences in the same sample also yield this CDR3. This chain uses TRBV19 with TRBJ1-1; D unclear. V lost 1 base and J lost 0, with 3 bases in between. Germline CDR1 LNHDA, CDR2 SQIVND (reference sequence). This CDR3 region has 13 residues. The CDR3 DNA is TGTGCCAGTAGTATAGCGGTGAACACTGAAGCTTTCTTT. Amino acid sequence: CASSIAVNTEAFF.

The chain carries TRBV3-1 (or the pseudogene TRBV3-2) and TRBJ2-3; D not certain. Trimming took 5 bases from V and 9 from J, leaving 18 bases between them. Germline-derived CDR1 and CDR2 are LGHDT and YNNKEL (reference sequence). This CDR3 has 14 residues. The CDR3 DNA reads TGTGCCAGCAGCGACCGATCATGGAGCAACACGCAGTATTTT. Translation: CASSDRSWSNTQYF.

The chain couples TRBV5-1 to TRBJ1-4; D perhaps matches TRBD1 (6 bases). Per germline, CDR1 SGHRS and CDR2 YFSETQ. There are 14 residues in the CDR3. V was cut by 0 bases and J by 5 bases, with 8 bases left in between. The CDR3 bases are TGCGCCAGCAGCTTGGGGGACAAGAATGAAAAACTGTTTTTT. Amino acid sequence: CASSLGDKNEKLFF.

V is TRBV3-1 (or the pseudogene TRBV3-2) and J is TRBJ1-6; D possibly corresponds to TRBD1 (6 bases). Germline CDR1 reads LGHDT; CDR2 reads YNNKEL (reference sequence). V lost 5 bases to trimming and J lost 0 bases, with 14 bases between them. The CDR3 runs to 17 residues. CDR3 DNA: TGTGCCAGCAGCGATAGAGGACAGTTCTCCTATAATTCACCCCTCCACTTT. Its translation is CASSDRGQFSYNSPLHF.